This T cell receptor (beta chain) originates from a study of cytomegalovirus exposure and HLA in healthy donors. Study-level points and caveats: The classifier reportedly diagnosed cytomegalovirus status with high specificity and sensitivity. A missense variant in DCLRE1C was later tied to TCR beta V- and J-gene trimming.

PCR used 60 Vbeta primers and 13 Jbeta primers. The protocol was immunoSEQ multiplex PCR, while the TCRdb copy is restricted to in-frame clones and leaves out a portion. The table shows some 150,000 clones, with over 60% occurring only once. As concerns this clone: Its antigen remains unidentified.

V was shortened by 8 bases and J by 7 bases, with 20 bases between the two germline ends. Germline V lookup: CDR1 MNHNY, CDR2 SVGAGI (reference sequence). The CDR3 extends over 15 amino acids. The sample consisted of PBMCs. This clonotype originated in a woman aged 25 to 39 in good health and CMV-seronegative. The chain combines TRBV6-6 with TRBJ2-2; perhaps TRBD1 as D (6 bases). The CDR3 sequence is CASRTKTGADGELFF. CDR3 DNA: TGTGCCAGCCGTACGAAGACAGGTGCCGACGGGGAGCTGTTTTTT.